This T cell receptor beta chain was sequenced in a study of CD4+ T cells in melanoma. This CDR3 spans 18 amino acids. Trimming stripped 6 bases from V and 0 bases from J, with 18 bases between. Germline CDR1 reads MNHEY; CDR2 reads SMNVEV (reference sequence). Sequencing was performed with immunoSEQ multiplex PCR; in TCRdb, only in-frame clones are kept and a portion is missing. The repertoire holds roughly 52,000 clones, with approximately 74% as singletons. The receptor's source is a human donor with melanoma. The chain couples TRBV27 to TRBJ2-6; weak D call: TRBD1 (6 bases). Material for sequencing was tumor tissue. The CDR3 DNA reads as TGTGCCAGCAGATTGACAGGTACTTCTTACTCTGGGGCCAACGTCCTGACTTTC. This translates into CASRLTGTSYSGANVLTF.